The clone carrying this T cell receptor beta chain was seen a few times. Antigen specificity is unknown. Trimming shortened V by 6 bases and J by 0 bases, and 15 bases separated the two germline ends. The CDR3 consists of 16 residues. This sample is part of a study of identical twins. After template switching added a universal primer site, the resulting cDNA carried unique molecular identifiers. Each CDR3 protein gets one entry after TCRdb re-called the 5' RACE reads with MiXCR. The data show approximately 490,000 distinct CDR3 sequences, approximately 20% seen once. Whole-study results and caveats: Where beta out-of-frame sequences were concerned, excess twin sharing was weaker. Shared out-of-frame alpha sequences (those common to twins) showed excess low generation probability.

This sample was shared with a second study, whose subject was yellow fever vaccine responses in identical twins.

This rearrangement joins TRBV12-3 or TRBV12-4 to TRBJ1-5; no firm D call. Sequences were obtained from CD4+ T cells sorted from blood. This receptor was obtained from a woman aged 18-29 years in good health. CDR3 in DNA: TGTGCCAGCAGCAATCGACATCTAGATAGCAATCAGCCCCAGCATTTT. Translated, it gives CASSNRHLDSNQPQHF.